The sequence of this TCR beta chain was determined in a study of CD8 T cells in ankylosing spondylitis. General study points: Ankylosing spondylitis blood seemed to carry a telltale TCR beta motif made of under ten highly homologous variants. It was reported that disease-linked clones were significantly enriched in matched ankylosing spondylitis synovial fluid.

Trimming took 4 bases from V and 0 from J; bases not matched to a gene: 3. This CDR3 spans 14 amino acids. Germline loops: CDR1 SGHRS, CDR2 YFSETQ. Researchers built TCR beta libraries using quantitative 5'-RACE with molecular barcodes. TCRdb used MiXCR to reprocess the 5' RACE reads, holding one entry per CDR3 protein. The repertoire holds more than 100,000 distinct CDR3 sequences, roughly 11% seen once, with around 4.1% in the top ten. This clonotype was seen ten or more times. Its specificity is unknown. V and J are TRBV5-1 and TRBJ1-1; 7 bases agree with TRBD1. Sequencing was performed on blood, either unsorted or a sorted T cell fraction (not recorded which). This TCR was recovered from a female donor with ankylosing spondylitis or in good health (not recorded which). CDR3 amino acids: CASSGTAVNTEAFF. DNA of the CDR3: TGCGCCAGCAGCGGGACAGCGGTGAACACTGAAGCTTTCTTT. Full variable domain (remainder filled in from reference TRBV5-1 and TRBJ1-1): KAGVTQTPRYLIKTRGQQVTLSCSPISGHRSVSWYQQTPGQGLQFLFEYFSETQRNKGNFPGRFSGRQFSNSRSEMNVSTLELGDSALYLCASSGTAVNTEAFFGQGTRLTVV.